This T cell receptor beta chain originates from a study of cytomegalovirus exposure and HLA in healthy donors. General study points: Earlier analysis yielded a pattern in which most TCR beta V segments were productive about 87% or about 30% of the time. Because they were indistinguishable, some V segments, including TRBV6-2 and TRBV6-3, were excluded. A link between a missense DCLRE1C variant and TCR beta V- and J-gene trimming emerged from a later analysis. The classifier, whose performance was assessed in both the original and validation cohorts, reportedly diagnosed cytomegalovirus status with high specificity and sensitivity.

This CDR3 contains 14 residues. Trimming took 4 bases from V and 5 from J; bases not matched to a gene: 6. Germline CDR1 reads KGHSY; CDR2 reads FQNENV. Regarding this clone: Its antigen is not identified.

The PCR contained 60 Vbeta and 13 Jbeta primers. Clones were read by immunoSEQ multiplex PCR, and TCRdb kept only the in-frame ones, dropping some. Here the sample table reports 130,000 to 150,000 clones. What was sequenced was PBMCs. This TCR was sampled from a man aged 40-49 years in good health and CMV-seronegative. The chain recombines TRBV16 with TRBJ1-1; 8 nucleotides align to TRBD1. The CDR3 loop reads CASSPARGQTEAFF. For the CDR3, the DNA is TGTGCCAGCAGCCCAGCCAGGGGGCAAACTGAAGCTTTCTTT. The full variable domain, in which reference TRBV16 and TRBJ1-1 provide the parts outside the CDR3, is GEEVAQTPKHLVRGEGQKAKLYCAPIKGHSYVFWYQQVLKNEFKFLISFQNENVFDETGMPKERFSAKCLPNSPCSLEIQATKLEDSAVYFCASSPARGQTEAFFGQGTRLTVV.